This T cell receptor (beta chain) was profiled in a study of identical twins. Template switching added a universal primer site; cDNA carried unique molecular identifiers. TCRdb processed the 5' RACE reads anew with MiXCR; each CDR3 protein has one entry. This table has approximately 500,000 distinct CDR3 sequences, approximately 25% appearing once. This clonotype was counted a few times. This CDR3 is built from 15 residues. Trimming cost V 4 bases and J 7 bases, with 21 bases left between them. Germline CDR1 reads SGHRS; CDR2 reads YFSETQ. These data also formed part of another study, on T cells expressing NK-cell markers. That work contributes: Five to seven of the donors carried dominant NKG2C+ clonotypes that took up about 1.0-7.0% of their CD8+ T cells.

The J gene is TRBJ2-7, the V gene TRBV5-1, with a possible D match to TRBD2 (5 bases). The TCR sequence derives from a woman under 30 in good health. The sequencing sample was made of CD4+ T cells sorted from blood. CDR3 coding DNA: TGCGCCAGCAGCCCGAACCCAGGAGGTTTGGGGGAGCAGTACTTC. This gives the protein CASSPNPGGLGEQYF.